This TCR beta chain was found in a study of shared clonotypes between healthy human individuals. Across the whole study: Plates per donor: three CD4 naive, three CD4 memory, two CD8 naive, one CD8 memory.

The CDR3 has 16 residues. Germline assignment: CDR1 SGHNT and CDR2 YYREEE (reference sequence). Trimming cost V 3 bases and J 5 bases; bases outside gene matches: 7. The data were produced by immunoSEQ multiplex PCR, yet TCRdb's version contains in-frame clones alone and is incomplete. Found here are about 2 million clones, 85% to 95% of them singletons; the top ten hold 0.13%. V is TRBV5-4 and J is TRBJ2-5; 13 positions agree with TRBD2. What was sequenced was naive CD4+ T cells sorted from blood. Subset noted: CD45RA+ positively selected. This TCR came from a man in his late teens or twenties in good health. This CDR3 is CASSYTLLAGGETQYF. The CDR3 nucleotides are TGTGCCAGCAGCTATACCCTACTAGCGGGGGGGGAGACCCAGTACTTC.